Each of the 32 T cell receptor beta chains below was sequenced from the same sample in a study of identical twins. TCRdb called the 5' RACE reads again in MiXCR, with one record for every CDR3 protein. In the table there are some 760,000 distinct CDR3 sequences, roughly 20% of which are singletons. The data were also submitted as part of a second study, on T cells expressing NK-cell markers.

Sequencing used PBMCs. Receptors originate from a woman in her late teens or twenties in good health.

This clonotype was counted ten times or more. The CDR3 DNA reads as TGTGCCAGCAGTCACACAGGGGCTGAAGCTTTCTTT. Encoded protein: CASSHTGAEAFF. The rearrangement uses TRBV12-3 or TRBV12-4 and TRBJ1-1; 7 positions match TRBD1. The V and J ends lost 5 bases and 6 bases, in that order; junction bases with no gene match: 3. There are 12 residues in the CDR3.

The chain is built from TRBV7-9 and TRBJ2-7; D is possibly TRBD1 (5 bases). The CDR3 is made up of 17 amino acids. The germline CDR1 and CDR2 sequences are SEHNR and FQNEAQ (reference sequence). V was trimmed by 5 bases and J by 1 base, leaving 21 bases between them. The CDR3 nucleotides read TGTGCCAGCAGCCCCTTAATCCAGGGTGGTAGGTCCTACGAGCAGTACTTC. Protein sequence: CASSPLIQGGRSYEQYF.

The rearrangement joins TRBV10-3 to TRBJ1-1, with D maybe TRBD1 (6 bases). The CDR3 runs to 14 residues. The V gene's germline CDR1 is ENHRY and CDR2 SYGVKD. The ends were cut back, 3 bases at V and 2 bases at J, with 10 bases in the middle. This CDR3 is CAISETGTNTEAFF. CDR3 sequence (DNA): TGTGCCATCAGTGAAACAGGGACTAACACTGAAGCTTTCTTT.

There are a few counts of this clonotype. The chain couples TRBV7-9 to TRBJ2-5; D gene ambiguous. The germline CDR1 and CDR2 sequences are SEHNR and FQNEAQ (reference sequence). Trimming cost V 2 bases and J 4 bases, with 8 bases left between them. This CDR3 contains 13 residues. This CDR3 reads CASSLRDGETQYF. CDR3 nucleotide sequence: TGTGCCAGCAGCTTAAGAGATGGAGAGACCCAGTACTTC.

The table lists this clonotype with a few counts. The gene calls are TRBV12-3 or TRBV12-4 and TRBJ2-3; 8 bases align to TRBD2. This CDR3 contains 15 residues. The V gene end was trimmed by 3 bases and the J gene end by 5 bases; junction bases not matched to a gene: 7. The CDR3, as DNA: TGTGCCAGCAGTTTCGGGGGGGACCTGATAGATACGCAGTATTTT. It encodes CASSFGGDLIDTQYF.

This clonotype was found a few times. The chain carries TRBV20-1 and TRBJ2-5; D uncertain. The V end lost 5 bases, the J end lost 4 bases, and 17 bases lay between the germline ends. The germline V gene has CDR1 DFQATT and CDR2 SNEGSKA (reference sequence). There are 14 residues in the CDR3. CDR3 DNA: TGCAGTGCTGAAGATGTTGGGGTTGGAGAGACCCAGTACTTC. This translates into CSAEDVGVGETQYF.

The chain uses TRBV5-4 and TRBJ1-6; 9 nucleotides align to TRBD1. Trimming at V came to 3 bases and at J to 5 bases, leaving 6 bases not matched to a gene. This CDR3 is built from 16 residues. Germline-derived CDR1 and CDR2 are SGHNT and YYREEE (reference sequence). Written as DNA, the CDR3 is TGTGCCAGCAGCTATCAACAGGGGGCCCATAATTCACCCCTCCACTTT. Translation gives CASSYQQGAHNSPLHF.

This clonotype was picked up a small number of times. The genes are TRBV24-1 and TRBJ2-1, with 8 bases aligning to TRBD2. V shed 8 bases and J 3 bases; nucleotides not matched to a gene: 11. The CDR3 totals 16 residues. Germline V gives CDR1 KGHDR, CDR2 SFDVKD. The CDR3, as DNA: TGTGCCACCATGAAGGCGGGAGGATTCCACTACAATGAGCAGTTCTTC. Translation gives CATMKAGGFHYNEQFF.

The CDR3 DNA sequence: TGTGCCAGCAGCTTATGGTCGGGCCACGAGCAGTACTTC. This translates into CASSLWSGHEQYF. The chain uses TRBV7-2 and TRBJ2-7; D uncertain. Germline V gene lookup returns CDR1 SGHTA and CDR2 FQGNSA. The CDR3 has 13 amino acids. Trimming cost V 2 bases and J 5 bases, with 10 bases left between them.

This chain joins TRBV12-3 or TRBV12-4 and TRBJ1-2; TRBD1 might be the D (6 bases). Trimming removed 1 base from V and 8 bases from J, with 14 bases in between. CDR3 length equals 14 residues. This CDR3 is CASSLGGWGGGYTF. The DNA for the CDR3 is TGTGCCAGCAGTTTAGGAGGATGGGGGGGCGGCTACACCTTC.

The chain employs TRBV12-3 or TRBV12-4 and TRBJ2-7, with 13 bases identical to TRBD2. Germline trimming cut 3 bases from V and 4 bases from J; bases unmatched to any gene: 9. CDR3 length equals 17 residues. The chain's CDR3 is CASSLGTGTSGIYEQYF. The CDR3 region has the DNA TGTGCCAGCAGTTTGGGAACCGGGACTAGCGGGATATACGAGCAGTACTTC.

This sequence joins TRBV7-3 and TRBJ2-1; D may be TRBD2 (7 bases). Germline V CDR1 and CDR2: SGHTA, FQGTGA. The CDR3 spans 14 residues. With 2 bases removed from V and 9 bases from J, the gap between germline ends came to 14 bases. CDR3 sequence: CASSLGGGAGEQFF. The CDR3 DNA sequence: TGTGCCAGCAGCTTAGGAGGGGGGGCGGGTGAGCAGTTCTTC.

The rearrangement uses TRBV5-6 and TRBJ2-1, with TRBD2 as a possible D gene (6 bases). Germline CDR1 and CDR2: SGHDT and YYEEEE. This CDR3 region has 11 residues. V was cut by 0 bases and J by 14 bases, with 9 bases left in between. The chain's CDR3 is CASSLGWGEFF. The CDR3 coding sequence is TGTGCCAGCAGCTTGGGTTGGGGGGAGTTCTTC.

The V gene is TRBV7-9, the J gene TRBJ1-1, with D possibly being TRBD1 (5 bases). The V end was cut by 5 bases, the J end by 5 bases, with 9 bases between. The CDR3 covers 12 residues. Germline V gene lookup returns CDR1 SEHNR and CDR2 FQNEAQ (reference sequence). In DNA form, the CDR3 reads TGTGCCAGCAGCCAGGGAAGGACTGAAGCTTTCTTT. This sequence encodes CASSQGRTEAFF.

This clonotype was recorded at least ten times. The chain couples TRBV27 to TRBJ1-6; perhaps TRBD1 as D (6 bases). With 5 bases removed from V and 3 bases from J, the gap between germline ends came to 11 bases. Germline V gene sequence: CDR1 MNHEY, CDR2 SMNVEV (reference sequence). The CDR3 is 15 residues long. CDR3 sequence reads: CASSQDRFYNSPLHF. As DNA, the CDR3 is TGTGCCAGCAGTCAAGACAGGTTCTATAATTCACCCCTCCACTTT.

This clonotype was observed a handful of times. The chain employs TRBV5-1 and TRBJ2-1; TRBD2 might be the D (5 bases). Per the germline V gene, CDR1 is SGHRS and CDR2 is YFSETQ. This CDR3 is 14 amino acids long. Trimming stripped 1 base from V and 7 bases from J, with 12 bases between. The CDR3 reads CASSLLWTGNEQFF. CDR3 sequence (DNA): TGCGCCAGCAGCTTGTTATGGACTGGGAATGAGCAGTTCTTC. The full variable domain, completed using reference TRBV5-1 and TRBJ2-1, is KAGVTQTPRYLIKTRGQQVTLSCSPISGHRSVSWYQQTPGQGLQFLFEYFSETQRNKGNFPGRFSGRQFSNSRSEMNVSTLELGDSALYLCASSLLWTGNEQFFGPGTRLTVL.

This clonotype was found a few times. V usage is TRBV6-1 and J usage is TRBJ2-7; D is ambiguous. The germline CDR1 and CDR2 sequences are MNHNS and SASEGT. V gave up 4 bases and J gave up 0 bases, with 13 bases separating them. The length of the CDR3 is 15 residues. Written as DNA, the CDR3 is TGTGCCAGCAGTGTTGCAGCGACAAGCTCCTACGAGCAGTACTTC. Its translation is CASSVAATSSYEQYF.

The chain uses TRBV7-8 and TRBJ2-3; D unclear. With 5 bases removed from V and 0 bases from J, the gap between germline ends came to 12 bases. From germline, CDR1 is SGHVS and CDR2 FQNEAQ. CDR3 length: 15 amino acids. CDR3 region: CASSPSGVSTDTQYF. The DNA of the CDR3 is TGTGCCAGCAGCCCCTCGGGTGTAAGCACAGATACGCAGTATTTT.

This sequence joins TRBV12-5 and TRBJ1-1; 8 bases are shared with TRBD1. V lost 6 bases, J lost 6 bases, and 6 bases stayed unmatched. The CDR3 loop spans 13 amino acids. Germline CDR1 reads LGHNT; CDR2 reads FRNRAP. The CDR3 sequence is CASGPDRGAEAFF. The CDR3 bases are TGTGCTAGTGGGCCCGACAGGGGCGCTGAAGCTTTCTTT.

This clonotype was seen a handful of times. The genes are TRBV2 and TRBJ1-1; no reliable D call. In germline, CDR1 is SNHLY, CDR2 FYNNEI. This CDR3 comprises 13 residues. Between the trimmed V and J ends, which lost 7 bases and 4 bases, there was a span of 13 bases. The CDR3 protein is CASNDPKGTEAFF. The DNA for the CDR3 is TGTGCCAGCAATGACCCAAAGGGCACTGAAGCTTTCTTT.

The gene calls are TRBV6-5 and TRBJ1-2; 7 nucleotides match TRBD1. The CDR3 loop spans 14 amino acids. The germline V gene has CDR1 MNHEY and CDR2 SVGAGI. V lost 4 bases and J lost 8; bases outside the gene matches: 10. Here the CDR3 reads CASSSAGQQLGYTF. As DNA, the CDR3 is TGTGCCAGCAGTTCCGCGGGACAGCAACTAGGCTACACCTTC.

The CDR3 DNA follows: TGTGCCACCAGCAGAGATGCGGGGAATCAGCCCCAGCATTTT. This translates into CATSRDAGNQPQHF. V gene TRBV15 combines with J gene TRBJ1-5; no clear D. Germline CDR1 reads LNHNV; CDR2 reads YYDKDF (reference sequence). Trimming pared 0 bases from V and 4 bases from J, leaving 7 bases between. CDR3 length: 14 amino acids.

This clonotype was picked up many times. The V gene is TRBV12-3 or TRBV12-4, the J gene TRBJ2-1; D gene unclear. The germline V and J ends were trimmed by 3 bases and 5 bases, with 11 bases remaining between them. This CDR3 spans 14 amino acids. The CDR3 loop is CASSLFSLHNEQFF. DNA for the CDR3: TGTGCCAGCAGTTTGTTTTCACTCCACAATGAGCAGTTCTTC.

This clonotype was found a few times. V and J are TRBV7-2 and TRBJ2-1; D is uncertain. The CDR3 runs to 13 residues. Germline CDR1 is SGHTA and CDR2 is FQGNSA. Trimming shortened V by 7 bases and J by 2 bases, and 9 bases separated the two germline ends. CDR3 nucleotide sequence: TGTGCCAGCACCCTCACCCCCTACAATGAGCAGTTCTTC. Translating it yields CASTLTPYNEQFF.

This clonotype was seen more than once but under ten times. The chain has TRBV7-9 and TRBJ2-7, with unresolved D. The CDR3 length is 14 residues. V was clipped by 1 base and J by 4 bases, with 11 bases between them. The germline gives CDR1 SEHNR, CDR2 FQNEAQ (reference sequence). The CDR3 DNA follows: TGTGCCAGCAGCTTAGGCGTCTACCTATACGAGCAGTACTTC. Protein: CASSLGVYLYEQYF.

The V call is TRBV7-9, the J call TRBJ1-2; D is perhaps TRBD1 (5 bases). V lost 5 bases, J lost 4 bases, and 14 bases lay in between. Germline CDR1 and CDR2: SEHNR and FQNEAQ (reference sequence). CDR3 length: 14 residues. The CDR3 reads CASSLLFRAYGYTF. The CDR3 DNA reads as TGTGCCAGCAGCCTCCTATTCAGGGCCTATGGCTACACCTTC.

This clonotype has only a few counts. The chain links TRBV14 to TRBJ2-3; no reliable D call. The CDR3 is 13 residues long. V dropped 1 base and J dropped 4 bases, with 6 bases sitting between them. The germline CDR1 and CDR2 sequences are SGHDN and FVKESK. The CDR3 bases are TGTGCCAGCAGCCAAGTCGCGGCAGATACGCAGTATTTT. Translation: CASSQVAADTQYF.

This chain links TRBV4-3 with TRBJ2-7; 8 bases are shared with TRBD2. J was trimmed by 3 bases and V by 0 bases; bases with no gene match: 10. The CDR3 contains 17 residues. Germline lookup yields CDR1 LGHNA and CDR2 YSLEER. CDR3 sequence (DNA): TGCGCCAGCAGCCAAGATAGCCCGCCGGGAGGGGGCTACGAGCAGTACTTC. Its protein product is CASSQDSPPGGGYEQYF.

This clonotype was seen a handful of times. The chain combines TRBV29-1 with TRBJ2-7; the D is unclear. Between the trimmed V and J ends, which lost 0 bases and 0 bases, there was a span of 6 bases. Germline-derived CDR1 and CDR2 are SQVTM and ANQGSEA. The length of the CDR3 is 13 residues. The CDR3: CSVEDSTSYEQYF. The DNA of the CDR3 is TGCAGCGTTGAAGATAGTACCTCCTACGAGCAGTACTTC.

This clonotype was counted a single time. The V gene is TRBV7-9, the J gene TRBJ2-1, with 9 bases identical to TRBD2. V lost 2 bases, J lost 3 bases, and 2 bases stayed unmatched. This CDR3 contains 15 residues. Germline V gene sequence: CDR1 SEHNR, CDR2 FQNEAQ (reference sequence). The CDR3 DNA reads TGTGCCAGCAGCTTACAAGCGGGGGGCTACAATGAGCAGTTCTTC. Protein: CASSLQAGGYNEQFF.

This clonotype came up a few times. The gene calls are TRBV6-1 and TRBJ2-5, with 12 nucleotides matching TRBD1. The CDR3 totals 16 residues. V shed 5 bases and J 3 bases; nucleotides not matched to a gene: 7. Germline assignment: CDR1 MNHNS and CDR2 SASEGT. CDR3 in amino acids: CASSPRGTGGEETQYF. CDR3 sequence (DNA): TGTGCCAGCAGTCCCCGTGGGACAGGGGGCGAAGAGACCCAGTACTTC.

In DNA form, the CDR3 reads TGTGCCAGCAGGCCCTACCTTGGGACAGTTGGGAACACCCAAGAGACCCAGTACTTC. It yields the protein CASRPYLGTVGNTQETQYF. The rearrangement joins TRBV2 to TRBJ2-5; 7 bases fit TRBD1. Germline-derived CDR1 and CDR2 are SNHLY and FYNNEI. This CDR3 contains 19 residues. Trimming removed 6 bases from V and 1 base from J; junction bases left unmatched: 20.